A selection of T cell receptor beta chains follows, all from one sample in a study of T-cell memory formation after mild COVID-19. In TCRdb, the 5' RACE reads were re-called with MiXCR into one record per CDR3 protein. The sample contains 250,000 to 350,000 distinct CDR3 sequences, approximately 20% of which appear only once. Sequencing input: PBMCs or a T cell subset sorted from them (not recorded which). These receptors originate from a man younger than 30 who had mild COVID-19 (a few samples of this study predate the infection). Cell type and time point are not known. CDR3s include the opening cysteine and the closing phenylalanine or tryptophan. D genes are given only for firm matches. Expanded clones are given a class, and other clones once, few, many or no size at all.

V gene: TRBV20-1; clone size: few; D gene: NA; J gene: TRBJ2-3; CDR3 DNA: TGCAGTGCTGGGACTCTCCCCCCAGATACGCAGTATTTT; CDR3 protein: CSAGTLPPDTQYF
V gene: TRBV6-2/TRBV6-3; clone size: NA; D gene: NA; J gene: TRBJ1-1; CDR3 DNA: TGTGCCAGCAGACTAGGGGGGTACACTGAAGCTTTCTTT; CDR3 protein: CASRLGGYTEAFF
V gene: TRBV29-1; clone size: few; D gene: NA; J gene: TRBJ2-3; CDR3 DNA: TGCAGCGTTGGGTGGGGGCGCGAGGCTACGCAGTATTTT; CDR3 protein: CSVGWGREATQYF
V gene: TRBV12-3/TRBV12-4; clone size: many; D gene: NA; J gene: TRBJ1-1; CDR3 DNA: TGTGCCAGCAGAGCCCCGGGACGCCCGAACATTATAGGGACTGAAGCTTTCTTT; CDR3 protein: CASRAPGRPNIIGTEAFF
V gene: TRBV11-3; clone size: few; D gene: NA; J gene: TRBJ2-1; CDR3 DNA: TGTGCCAGCAGCCGGGACCTCAGAGAGCAGTTCTTC; CDR3 protein: CASSRDLREQFF
V gene: TRBV12-3/TRBV12-4; clone size: many; D gene: NA; J gene: TRBJ1-1; CDR3 DNA: TGTGCCAGCAGCCGGGGATCGAACACTGAAGCTTTCTTT; CDR3 protein: CASSRGSNTEAFF
V gene: TRBV5-1; clone size: few; D gene: NA; J gene: TRBJ1-1; CDR3 DNA: TGCGCCAGCAGCTGGGGGCTTGCGAACACTGAAGCTTTCTTT; CDR3 protein: CASSWGLANTEAFF
V gene: TRBV7-9; clone size: few; D gene: NA; J gene: TRBJ2-5; CDR3 DNA: TGTGCCAGCAGCTTAGCTGGGCGGGGTCCTGACCAAGAGACCCAGTACTTC; CDR3 protein: CASSLAGRGPDQETQYF
V gene: TRBV12-3/TRBV12-4; clone size: few; D gene: NA; J gene: TRBJ2-3; CDR3 DNA: TGTGCCAGCAGCTCCGACCGTCCAGATACGCAGTATTTT; CDR3 protein: CASSSDRPDTQYF
V gene: TRBV6-5; clone size: few; D gene: NA; J gene: TRBJ1-6; CDR3 DNA: TGTGCCAGCAGTCCCCTCCGGGGGTGGGGGTCACCCCTCCACTTT; CDR3 protein: CASSPLRGWGSPLHF
V gene: TRBV6-2/TRBV6-3; clone size: NA; D gene: NA; J gene: TRBJ1-2; CDR3 DNA: TGTGCCAGCGGACAAATGGGTGGCTACACCTTC; CDR3 protein: CASGQMGGYTF
V gene: TRBV10-3; clone size: NA; D gene: NA; J gene: TRBJ2-3; CDR3 DNA: TGTGCCATCAGTCAGAAGGGGGACACGCAGTATTTT; CDR3 protein: CAISQKGDTQYF
V gene: TRBV5-1; clone size: NA; D gene: NA; J gene: TRBJ2-7; CDR3 DNA: TGCGCCAGCAGCTTGGGGTGGAGGGGGCTAGCCTCCTACGAGCAGTACTTC; CDR3 protein: CASSLGWRGLASYEQYF
V gene: TRBV11-1; clone size: NA; D gene: NA; J gene: TRBJ1-5; CDR3 DNA: TGTGCCAGCAGCTCAGGTGCCAGCCAGCCCCAGCATTTT; CDR3 protein: CASSSGASQPQHF
V gene: TRBV5-1; clone size: NA; D gene: NA; J gene: TRBJ1-6; CDR3 DNA: TGCGCCAGCAGCTTGGGGGTTCCGGAATCACCCCTCCACTTT; CDR3 protein: CASSLGVPESPLHF
V gene: TRBV5-1; clone size: NA; D gene: NA; J gene: TRBJ1-4; CDR3 DNA: TGCGCCAGCAGCCCCGTAGACCCAACTAATGAAAAACTGTTTTTT; CDR3 protein: CASSPVDPTNEKLFF
V gene: TRBV4-1; clone size: many; D gene: NA; J gene: TRBJ2-5; CDR3 DNA: TGCGCCAGCAGCCTTGGGACATCGGAGACCCAGTACTTC; CDR3 protein: CASSLGTSETQYF
V gene: TRBV3-1; clone size: NA; D gene: NA; J gene: TRBJ2-3; CDR3 DNA: TGTGCCAGCAGCCAAGACCGGGGATGGCCGGGGCGAGATACGCAGTATTTT; CDR3 protein: CASSQDRGWPGRDTQYF
V gene: TRBV2; clone size: NA; D gene: NA; J gene: TRBJ1-2; CDR3 DNA: TGTGCCAGCAACAGAATCCGGGCGTCTGGCTACACCTTC; CDR3 protein: CASNRIRASGYTF
V gene: TRBV12-3/TRBV12-4; clone size: NA; D gene: TRBD2; J gene: TRBJ2-1; CDR3 DNA: TGTGCCAGCAGGACCCCCCGGGGGCAGCGGGGGATCAATGAGCAGTTCTTC; CDR3 protein: CASRTPRGQRGINEQFF
V gene: TRBV7-9; clone size: few; D gene: TRBD1; J gene: TRBJ1-2; CDR3 DNA: TGTGCCAGCAGTCCACGCCCGGGACAGGGGGCGCGGTATGGCTACACCTTC; CDR3 protein: CASSPRPGQGARYGYTF
V gene: TRBV6-2/TRBV6-3; clone size: NA; D gene: NA; J gene: TRBJ2-6; CDR3 DNA: TGTGCCAGCAGCACAGGGAGCTCTGGGGCCAACGTCCTGACTTTC; CDR3 protein: CASSTGSSGANVLTF
V gene: TRBV20-1; clone size: few; D gene: NA; J gene: TRBJ2-2; CDR3 DNA: TGCAGTGCTAGAGCGGCAGGCCGGAGGGAGGGGGAGCTGTTTTTT; CDR3 protein: CSARAAGRREGELFF
V gene: TRBV7-9; clone size: NA; D gene: TRBD2; J gene: TRBJ2-1; CDR3 DNA: TGTGCCAGCAGGGGCGGGACTAGTGAGTTCTTC; CDR3 protein: CASRGGTSEFF
V gene: TRBV7-2; clone size: many; D gene: NA; J gene: TRBJ1-1; CDR3 DNA: TGTGCCAGCAGCCGATTATACAACACTGAAGCTTTCTTT; CDR3 protein: CASSRLYNTEAFF
V gene: TRBV4-3; clone size: few; D gene: TRBD1; J gene: TRBJ1-2; CDR3 DNA: TGCGCCAGCAGCCAAGACAGGGGGATTGCCTATGGCTACACCTTC; CDR3 protein: CASSQDRGIAYGYTF
V gene: TRBV30; clone size: NA; D gene: TRBD1; J gene: TRBJ2-3; CDR3 DNA: TGTGCCTGGAGTGATGGACAGGGATTTGATACGCAGTATTTT; CDR3 protein: CAWSDGQGFDTQYF
V gene: TRBV5-1; clone size: NA; D gene: NA; J gene: TRBJ2-7; CDR3 DNA: TGCGCCAGCAAATGGGGTGTCACCTACGAGCAGTACTTC; CDR3 protein: CASKWGVTYEQYF
V gene: TRBV6-5; clone size: NA; D gene: NA; J gene: TRBJ1-2; CDR3 DNA: TGTGCCAGCAGTTACTCGAACAGGGTTTATGGCTACACCTTC; CDR3 protein: CASSYSNRVYGYTF